The 8 T cell receptor beta chains given below trace back to one sample, sequenced in a study of cytomegalovirus exposure and HLA in healthy donors. Method: immunoSEQ multiplex PCR; TCRdb's copy keeps in-frame clones and lacks some. Of around 300,000 clones in the sample, roughly 86% are singletons; the top ten hold more than 0.95%. The sample comprised PBMCs. These receptors came from a man younger than 45 in good health and CMV-seronegative.

The rearrangement uses TRBV6-6 and TRBJ2-5, with 8 nucleotides matching TRBD1. After removal of 7 bases from V and 3 bases from J, the junction contained 13 bases not matched to a gene. This CDR3 has 16 residues. Per germline, CDR1 MNHNY and CDR2 SVGAGI (reference sequence). CDR3 sequence (DNA): TGTGCCAGCAACAACCTCGACAGGGGACCTAAAGAGACCCAGTACTTC. As protein: CASNNLDRGPKETQYF.

This chain links TRBV27 with TRBJ2-5; weak D call: TRBD2 (7 bases). V lost 2 bases and J lost 5, with 9 bases in between. The germline CDR1 and CDR2 sequences are MNHEY and SMNVEV (reference sequence). The CDR3 spans 13 residues. The CDR3 sequence is CASSLGGAETQYF. CDR3 in DNA: TGTGCCAGCAGTTTAGGGGGGGCGGAGACCCAGTACTTC.

This clone was picked up one time. This sequence joins TRBV27 and TRBJ2-2; 8 bases are shared with TRBD2. J was trimmed by 3 bases and V by 5 bases; bases with no gene match: 17. From germline, CDR1 is MNHEY and CDR2 SMNVEV (reference sequence). CDR3 size: 19 residues. CDR3 DNA: TGTGCCAGCAGTCTACTCTTCTCAGCGGGGGCTACCTACACCGGGGAGCTGTTTTTT. This codes for CASSLLFSAGATYTGELFF.

Written as DNA, the CDR3 is TGTGCCAGCACCCTAGGGGGGGGCGGATCCTACAATGAGCAGTTCTTC. It specifies CASTLGGGGSYNEQFF. This chain links TRBV7-2 with TRBJ2-1; tentatively, D is TRBD2 (7 bases). V dropped 7 bases and J dropped 1 base, with 17 bases sitting between them. From germline, CDR1 is SGHTA and CDR2 FQGNSA. This CDR3 contains 16 residues.

The chain carries TRBV2 and TRBJ2-2, with D perhaps matching TRBD1 (5 bases). This CDR3 comprises 14 residues. Germline V lookup: CDR1 SNHLY, CDR2 FYNNEI. The V end was cut by 6 bases, the J end by 6 bases, with 14 bases between. The DNA for the CDR3 is TGTGCCAGCAGCGCAGGGATCTCGCCCGGGGAGCTGTTTTTT. Protein product: CASSAGISPGELFF. Using reference TRBV2 and TRBJ2-2 for the parts outside the CDR3, the full variable domain is EPEVTQTPSHQVTQMGQEVILRCVPISNHLYFYWYRQILGQKVEFLVSFYNNEISEKSEIFDDQFSVERPDGSNFTLKIRSTKLEDSAMYFCASSAGISPGELFFGEGSRLTVL.

This chain uses TRBV11-2 with TRBJ1-4, with 9 bases that match TRBD1. Germline CDR1 reads SGHAT; CDR2 reads FQNNGV. This CDR3 spans 14 amino acids. V trimming: 5 bases; J trimming: 8 bases; junction bases outside the gene matches: 6. For the CDR3, the DNA is TGTGCCAGCAGCCCCGGACAGGGGAACGAAAAACTGTTTTTT. Encoded protein: CASSPGQGNEKLFF.

V gene TRBV2 combines with J gene TRBJ2-5, with a weak D call TRBD2 (6 bases). The ends were cut back, 6 bases at V and 5 bases at J, with 19 bases in the middle. Germline CDR1 SNHLY, CDR2 FYNNEI. The CDR3 runs to 15 residues. CDR3 sequence (DNA): TGTGCCAGCAGGCCACTAGCTTCCCTAATTGAGACCCAGTACTTC. It is translated as CASRPLASLIETQYF. Full variable domain (rest looked up from reference TRBV2 and TRBJ2-5): EPEVTQTPSHQVTQMGQEVILRCVPISNHLYFYWYRQILGQKVEFLVSFYNNEISEKSEIFDDQFSVERPDGSNFTLKIRSTKLEDSAMYFCASRPLASLIETQYFGPGTRLLVL.

The rearrangement links TRBV12-5 to TRBJ1-1, with 10 positions matching TRBD1. CDR1 and CDR2 (germline): LGHNT, FRNRAP. V was clipped by 2 bases and J by 3 bases; unmatched bases: 3. The CDR3 length is 15 residues. Here the CDR3 DNA reads TGTGCTAGTGGTTTGCCTGGGACAGGGGACACTGAAGCTTTCTTT. It encodes CASGLPGTGDTEAFF.